The 14 T cell receptor beta chains below were found in one sample sequenced in a study of blood T cell repertoires in COVID-19. Assay used: immunoSEQ multiplex PCR; TCRdb lists only in-frame clones, some missing. The repertoire has hundreds of thousands of clones, 82% of them found once; the top ten carry 3% to 4%. The material sequenced was PBMCs or T cells enriched from blood (not recorded which). These receptors were obtained from a woman aged 55-69 years who had recovered from COVID-19.

V is TRBV5-1 and J is TRBJ1-1; TRBD1 matches at 7 bases. CDR1 SGHRS and CDR2 YFSETQ come from the germline V gene. Trimming at V came to 3 bases and at J to 4 bases, leaving 9 bases not matched to a gene. CDR3 size: 15 residues. The CDR3 nucleotides read TGCGCCAGCAGCTCCTGGCAGGGGGGTGGCACTGAAGCTTTCTTT. Translation gives CASSSWQGGGTEAFF.

V and J are TRBV21-1 and TRBJ2-2; the table's D call, TRBD1, was not checked against the DNA. TRBV21-1 is a pseudogene locus. The CDR3 runs 16 residues. The CDR3 protein is CASSKTGTGNTGELFF. The CDR3 DNA sequence: TGTGCCAGCAGCAAGACCGGGACAGGGAACACCGGGGAGCTGTTTTTT.

The J gene is TRBJ1-2, the V gene TRBV23-1, with 10 bases fitting TRBD1. TRBV23-1 is sorted into the ORF group, with uncertain function. V shed 1 base, J shed 3 bases, and the junction held 11 bases outside the gene matches. The CDR3 extends over 18 amino acids. The CDR3 nucleotides read TGCGCCAGCAGTCAATGCACTCACCGGACAGGGGGAGACTATGGCTACACCTTC. Its protein product is CASSQCTHRTGGDYGYTF.

The V and J genes are TRBV7-8 and TRBJ1-1; 7 nucleotides line up with TRBD1. The CDR3 extends over 15 amino acids. Losses at the gene ends were 5 bases for V and 0 bases for J; bases not matched to a gene: 6. The germline gives CDR1 SGHVS, CDR2 FQNEAQ. CDR3 bases: TGTGCCAGCAGCATAAGGGGGCAAGTGAACACTGAAGCTTTCTTT. It is translated as CASSIRGQVNTEAFF.

V gene TRBV19 combines with J gene TRBJ1-3, with 8 bases aligning to TRBD1. The CDR3 runs to 16 residues. The V and J ends lost 3 bases and 2 bases, in that order; junction bases with no gene match: 6. CDR1 and CDR2 (germline): LNHDA, SQIVND (reference sequence). CDR3 DNA: TGTGCCAGTAGTATCTGGGGGACAGGCGCTGGAAACACCATATATTTT. Protein product: CASSIWGTGAGNTIYF.

This clone was seen only a few times. This chain uses TRBV12-5 with TRBJ1-1, with unresolved D. With 2 bases removed from V and 1 base from J, the gap between germline ends came to 5 bases. This CDR3 is built from 13 residues. Germline values: CDR1 LGHNT, CDR2 FRNRAP. CDR3 residues: CASGLSGNTEAFF. In DNA form, the CDR3 reads TGTGCTAGTGGTTTGTCAGGGAACACTGAAGCTTTCTTT.

This clone occurred a few times. The J gene is TRBJ2-2, the V gene TRBV27; the match to TRBD1 covers 8 bases. The J segment lost 5 bases and the V segment lost 6 bases, leaving 2 bases of the junction unmatched. CDR1 MNHEY and CDR2 SMNVEV come from the germline V gene (reference sequence). There are 13 residues in the CDR3. The CDR3 sequence is CASRDRETGELFF. CDR3 coding DNA: TGTGCCAGCAGGGACAGGGAAACCGGGGAGCTGTTTTTT.

The sample holds a few counts of this clone. The chain combines TRBV6-4 with TRBJ2-1; a possible D gene is TRBD1 (5 bases). Between the trimmed V and J ends, which lost 3 bases and 6 bases, there was a span of 15 bases. The CDR3 runs to 15 residues. CDR1 and CDR2 (germline): MRHNA, SNTAGT. This chain's CDR3 is CASSEFSGSINEQFF. The CDR3 region has the DNA TGTGCCAGCAGTGAGTTTTCAGGGTCCATCAATGAGCAGTTCTTC.

The rearrangement uses TRBV7-9 and TRBJ2-1; 14 bases are a match to TRBD2. Germline loops: CDR1 SEHNR, CDR2 FQNEAQ (reference sequence). The CDR3 is 17 residues long. Germline trimming cut 1 base from V and 5 bases from J; bases unmatched to any gene: 4. The CDR3 loop reads CASSLGLAGGENNEQFF. As DNA, the CDR3 is TGTGCCAGCAGCTTAGGACTAGCGGGAGGGGAAAACAATGAGCAGTTCTTC.

The V call is TRBV18, the J call TRBJ1-6, with 8 nucleotides matching TRBD1. This CDR3 comprises 19 residues. V shed 0 bases and J 6 bases; nucleotides not matched to a gene: 13. Per germline, CDR1 KGHSH and CDR2 LQKENI. This CDR3 reads CASSPPGSTGVGSNSPLHF. CDR3 bases: TGTGCCAGCTCACCACCGGGCTCGACAGGGGTCGGGAGTAATTCACCCCTCCACTTT.

This chain connects TRBV7-8 to TRBJ1-4; no definite D call. Germline CDR1 SGHVS, CDR2 FQNEAQ. V was shortened by 1 base and J by 8 bases, with 5 bases between the two germline ends. The CDR3 is made up of 12 amino acids. The CDR3 DNA is TGTGCCAGCAGCTTAGTTGCGGAAAAACTGTTTTTT. Translated: CASSLVAEKLFF.

As regards this clone: This same CDR3 is encoded by further DNA sequences in the sample. V gene TRBV5-6 combines with J gene TRBJ2-3; 9 nucleotides align to TRBD2. The junction had 0 bases not matched to a gene; V was cut back by 0 bases and J by 1 base. Germline CDR1 and CDR2: SGHDT and YYEEEE. The CDR3 runs 15 residues. The CDR3 nucleotides are TGTGCCAGCAGCTTGGGCGGGAGGGGCACAGATACGCAGTATTTT. Translating gives CASSLGGRGTDTQYF.

The J gene is TRBJ1-4, the V gene TRBV6-1, with 10 bases that match TRBD1. V gave up 4 bases and J gave up 1 base; unmatched junction bases: 3. CDR3 length: 16 residues. In germline, CDR1 is MNHNS, CDR2 SASEGT. The CDR3 coding sequence is TGTGCCAGCAGTGGGGACAGGGGTAGAACTAATGAAAAACTGTTTTTT. Its protein is CASSGDRGRTNEKLFF.

A few counts support this clone. The genes are TRBV12-3 or TRBV12-4 and TRBJ1-5; D is perhaps TRBD1 (6 bases). The CDR3 totals 12 residues. Trimming shortened V by 4 bases and J by 11 bases, and 12 bases separated the two germline ends. This CDR3 reads CASSSATGSQHF. In DNA form, the CDR3 reads TGTGCCAGCAGTTCTGCAACAGGGTCCCAGCATTTT.